This T cell receptor (beta chain) appears in the sequencing data of a study of T cell responses to AZD1222 COVID-19 vaccine. Method: immunoSEQ multiplex PCR; TCRdb's copy keeps in-frame clones and lacks some. The table has roughly 97,000 clones, over 85% seen once; the top ten hold approximately 5%. This specimen consisted of peripheral blood, obtained on day 0 of AZD1222 vaccination. This receptor was identified in an adult in good health.

CDR3 amino acids: CASSIAQPSSGNTIYF. Here the CDR3 DNA reads TGTGCCAGTAGTATAGCCCAACCGAGCTCTGGAAACACCATATATTTT. The genes are TRBV19 and TRBJ1-3; unclear D gene. V dropped 1 base and J dropped 0 bases, with 10 bases sitting between them. The CDR3 totals 16 residues. Germline CDR1 LNHDA, CDR2 SQIVND (reference sequence).